The sample holds many counts of the clone carrying this TCR beta chain. This entry belongs to a study of blood T cells in healthy people across ages. A second PCR, run for roughly 7 to 11 cycles, used a sample-barcoded 5' primer plus a J-beta primer mix. TCRdb re-called the 5' RACE reads through MiXCR, storing one row per CDR3 protein. The table shows 630,000 or so distinct CDR3 sequences, with approximately 30% occurring only once. V lost 3 bases and J 1 base, leaving 11 bases between the germline ends. This CDR3 comprises 15 residues. In germline, CDR1 is SGHTA, CDR2 FQGNSA. At least 6 micrograms of total RNA were extracted per sample.

The sequenced sample consisted of blood. The chain couples TRBV7-2 to TRBJ2-3, with D unclear. This sequence was found in a woman older than 75 in good health. In nucleotides, the CDR3 is TGTGCCAGCAGCTTTGACGGCTCCCGCACAGATACGCAGTATTTT. It codes for CASSFDGSRTDTQYF.